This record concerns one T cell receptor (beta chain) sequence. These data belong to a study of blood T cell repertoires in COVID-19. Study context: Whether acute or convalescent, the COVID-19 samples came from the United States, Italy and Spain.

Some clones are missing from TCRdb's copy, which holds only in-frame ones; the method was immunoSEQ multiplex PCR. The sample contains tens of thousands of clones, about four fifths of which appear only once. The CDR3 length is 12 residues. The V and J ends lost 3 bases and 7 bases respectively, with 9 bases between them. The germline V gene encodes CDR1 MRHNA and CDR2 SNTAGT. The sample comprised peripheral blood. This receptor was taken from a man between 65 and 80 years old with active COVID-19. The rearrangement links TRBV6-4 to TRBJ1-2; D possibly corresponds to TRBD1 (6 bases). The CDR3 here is CASSDTGLGYTF. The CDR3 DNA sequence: TGTGCCAGCAGTGATACAGGGCTTGGCTACACCTTC.